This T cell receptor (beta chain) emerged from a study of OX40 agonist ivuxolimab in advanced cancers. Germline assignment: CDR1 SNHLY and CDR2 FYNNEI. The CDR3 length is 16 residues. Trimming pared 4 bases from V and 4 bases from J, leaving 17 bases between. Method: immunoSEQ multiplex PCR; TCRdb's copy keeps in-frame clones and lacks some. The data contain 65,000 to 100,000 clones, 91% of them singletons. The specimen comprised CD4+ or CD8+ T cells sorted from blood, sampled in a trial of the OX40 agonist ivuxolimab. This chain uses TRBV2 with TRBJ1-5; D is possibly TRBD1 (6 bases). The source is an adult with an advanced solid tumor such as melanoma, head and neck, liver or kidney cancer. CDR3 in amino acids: CASSGQAQVGNQPQHF. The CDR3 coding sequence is TGTGCCAGCAGTGGACAGGCCCAAGTCGGTAATCAGCCCCAGCATTTT.